The clone carrying this T cell receptor (beta chain) showed up just once. A read error may account for a junction end that differs from germline. This record belongs to a study of tumor and adjacent non-tumor tissue in lung cancer. Study background: The cohort had under 15 adenocarcinoma, a couple of squamous cell and 1 small cell patients.

Germline V gene sequence: CDR1 SGHNT, CDR2 YYREEE (reference sequence). The CDR3 has 16 residues. The template was RNA from unsorted bulk tissue. Three rounds of nested PCR, following a modified ARM-PCR protocol, produced the TCRbeta library. TCRdb called the multiplex PCR reads again in MiXCR, with one record for every CDR3 protein. This sample has roughly 120,000 distinct CDR3 sequences, with 84% found just once. Sequenced material: lung tumor tissue. This TCR was recovered from a man aged 65 to 85 with non-small cell lung cancer. The V and J genes are TRBV5-4 and TRBJ2-1, with 11 bases matching TRBD2. The CDR3 region is CACSLGLAEVINEQFF. The CDR3 region has the DNA TGTGCCTGCAGCCTGGGACTAGCGGAAGTTATCAATGAGCAGTTCTTC.